The following is a TCR beta chain sequence with its context. An end of the junction does not agree with germline; a read error may underlie this. This CDR3 comprises 17 residues. In germline, CDR1 is LGHDT, CDR2 YNNKEL (reference sequence). Each CDR3 protein gets one entry after TCRdb re-called the reads with MiXCR. The sample has 200,000 to 250,000 distinct CDR3 sequences; about 30% are singletons. These data originate in a study of kidney transplant recipient with SARS-CoV-2 infection. The chain has TRBV3-1 and TRBJ2-5; D is undetermined. The starting material was a blood sample, obtained at baseline and between days 110 and 120 from a kidney transplant recipient. The sequence derives from a male patient aged 25-45 years who had COVID-19 and was a kidney transplant recipient. Some T cells may have originated in the graft donor. The CDR3 DNA reads TGTGCCAGCAGCGAAGATGGTCCCATTTCTTTCTCTGAGACCCAGTACTTC. Protein product: CASSEDGPISFSETQYF.